This record concerns one T cell receptor beta chain sequence. Its specificity is not known. The CDR3 runs to 15 residues. CDR1 is LGHNA and CDR2 is YSLEER in the germline V gene. Trimming pared 1 base from V and 7 bases from J, leaving 16 bases between. Repertoires were generated with immunoSEQ multiplex PCR, while TCRdb's copy carries only in-frame clones and drops some. The table includes about 52,000 clones, 80% to 90% detected once. These data originate in a study of T cells in localized non-small cell lung cancer. Study-level results: One tumor region alone was sequenced, and heterogeneity therefore remains possible. Maximal T cell clonality occurred in uninvolved adjacent lung, with tumor ranking below it. Higher blood T cell density tracked longer overall survival.

The TCR sequence derives from a male donor aged 60 or older with stage III squamous cell lung carcinoma. Sequenced here: peripheral blood, sampled before any cancer treatment. V and J are TRBV4-3 and TRBJ1-2; possible D gene TRBD1, 5 bases. CDR3 sequence (DNA): TGCGCCAGCAGCCAAGTTGATGCCACTAGGGGTGGCTACACCTTC. It specifies CASSQVDATRGGYTF.